The T cell receptor beta chain described here comes from a study of T cell responses to AZD1222 COVID-19 vaccine. Notes on the study in general: Sampling captured repertoires only after the peak T cell response. Clonal diversity may have been underestimated in mostly white British donors. Among spike-specific TCRs, nearly half reportedly target unmutated variant regions.

This CDR3 has 17 residues. Germline CDR1 MGHDK, CDR2 SYGVNS. The V and J ends lost 4 bases and 3 bases, in that order; junction bases with no gene match: 4. Second-dose intervals of approximately 4 or approximately 12 weeks were pooled. For this clone: The antigen is undetermined.

TCRdb keeps only in-frame clones here, not all; method: immunoSEQ multiplex PCR. The sample includes 150,000 to 200,000 clones, 90% to 95% of them seen just once. Sequences were derived from peripheral blood, sampled 28 days after the second AZD1222 dose. The clonotype originates from an adult who received the AZD1222 COVID-19 vaccine. J is TRBJ2-2 and V is TRBV25-1; 14 bases agree with TRBD2. Here the CDR3 reads CASSAGLAGAYTGELFF. For the CDR3, the DNA is TGTGCCAGCAGTGCGGGACTAGCGGGAGCGTACACCGGGGAGCTGTTTTTT.